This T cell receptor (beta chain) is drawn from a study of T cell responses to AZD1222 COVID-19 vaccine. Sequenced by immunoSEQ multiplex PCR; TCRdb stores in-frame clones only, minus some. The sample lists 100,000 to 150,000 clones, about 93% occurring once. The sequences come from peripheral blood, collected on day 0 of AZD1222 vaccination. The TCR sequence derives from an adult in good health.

The CDR3 coding sequence is TGTGCCACAGCCCGGACCGGGGAGCTGTTTTTT. Its translation: CATARTGELFF. V is TRBV2 and J is TRBJ2-2; D is ambiguous. The germline V gene has CDR1 SNHLY and CDR2 FYNNEI. V was pared by 10 bases and J by 5 bases, with 8 bases between. CDR3 length: 11 residues. The whole variable domain, filled in from reference TRBV2 and TRBJ2-2, reads EPEVTQTPSHQVTQMGQEVILRCVPISNHLYFYWYRQILGQKVEFLVSFYNNEISEKSEIFDDQFSVERPDGSNFTLKIRSTKLEDSAMYFCATARTGELFFGEGSRLTVL.